These 27 T cell receptor beta chains share one sample of origin, sequenced in a study of blood T cell repertoires in COVID-19. The repertoire was sequenced with immunoSEQ multiplex PCR; TCRdb's copy has only in-frame clones and lacks some. The sample has about 98,000 clones; 75% to 95% are singletons. Sequencing was carried out using peripheral blood. The receptor set was obtained from a man younger than 30 with acute or convalescent COVID-19.

The CDR3 protein is CASSSGGGTEAFF. The CDR3 nucleotides read TGTGCCAGCAGTTCCGGGGGAGGCACTGAAGCTTTCTTT. This chain uses TRBV12-3 or TRBV12-4 with TRBJ1-1; D might be TRBD1 (5 bases). CDR3 size: 13 residues. V was shortened by 4 bases and J by 4 bases, with 10 bases between the two germline ends.

This chain joins TRBV7-9 and TRBJ1-1; 7 bases agree with TRBD1. Trimming removed 5 bases from V and 3 bases from J; junction bases left unmatched: 6. The V gene's germline CDR1 is SEHNR and CDR2 FQNEAQ (reference sequence). The CDR3 is made up of 14 amino acids. The CDR3 spells CASSETTGYTEAFF. CDR3 sequence (DNA): TGTGCCAGCAGCGAAACGACAGGGTACACTGAAGCTTTCTTT.

This clone was found a few times. V and J are TRBV19 and TRBJ1-5; TRBD1 agrees at 10 bases. Germline CDR1 reads LNHDA; CDR2 reads SQIVND (reference sequence). With 1 base clipped from V and 6 bases from J, the junction kept 3 bases outside the gene matches. The CDR3 length is 15 residues. In nucleotides, the CDR3 is TGTGCCAGTAGTATAGGGACAGGGGGAGGTCAGCCCCAGCATTTT. Its translation: CASSIGTGGGQPQHF.

This chain connects TRBV6-6 to TRBJ1-4; D gene ambiguous. Trimming shortened V by 2 bases and J by 8 bases, and 6 bases separated the two germline ends. The CDR3 runs to 12 residues. Germline CDR1 is MNHNY and CDR2 is SVGAGI (reference sequence). The CDR3 region is CASSYVGEKLFF. CDR3 nucleotides: TGTGCCAGCAGTTACGTCGGGGAAAAACTGTTTTTT.

This sequence joins TRBV2 and TRBJ2-5; TRBD2 might be the D (7 bases). The CDR3 sequence is 17 residues long. Germline CDR1 SNHLY, CDR2 FYNNEI. V gave up 10 bases and J gave up 3 bases, with 27 bases separating them. In DNA form, the CDR3 reads TGTGCCAACTCAGGGGAAGTGGGACTACCAATTAAAGAGACCCAGTACTTC. This codes for CANSGEVGLPIKETQYF. Using reference TRBV2 and TRBJ2-5 for the parts outside the CDR3, the full variable domain is EPEVTQTPSHQVTQMGQEVILRCVPISNHLYFYWYRQILGQKVEFLVSFYNNEISEKSEIFDDQFSVERPDGSNFTLKIRSTKLEDSAMYFCANSGEVGLPIKETQYFGPGTRLLVL.

This clone showed up just a few times. V usage is TRBV9 and J usage is TRBJ1-1, with a possible D match to TRBD1 (6 bases). V lost 5 bases, J lost 4 bases, and 18 bases lay in between. This CDR3 has 15 amino acids. The germline CDR1 and CDR2 sequences are SGDLS and YYNGEE. Here the CDR3 DNA reads TGTGCCAGCAGGGCAGGGGATGTTCCGTTCACTGAAGCTTTCTTT. Translated: CASRAGDVPFTEAFF.

The V call is TRBV19, the J call TRBJ1-5; D remains ambiguous. V lost 8 bases and J lost 2, with 19 bases in between. The CDR3 runs to 16 residues. Looked up from germline, CDR1 is LNHDA and CDR2 is SQIVND (reference sequence). The CDR3 DNA follows: TGTGCCAGTGTTGAGGTCTTTCGAGTAGGCAATCAGCCCCAGCATTTT. Translating it yields CASVEVFRVGNQPQHF.

The V call is TRBV18, the J call TRBJ1-1, with 8 bases aligning to TRBD1. The germline gives CDR1 KGHSH, CDR2 LQKENI. With 2 bases clipped from V and 1 base from J, the junction kept 3 bases outside the gene matches. The CDR3 extends over 15 amino acids. The CDR3 region has the DNA TGTGCCAGCTCACCAGGGACAGGAGGGAACACTGAAGCTTTCTTT. Its translation: CASSPGTGGNTEAFF.

The genes are TRBV7-9 and TRBJ1-5; 7 bases fit TRBD1. The germline gives CDR1 SEHNR, CDR2 FQNEAQ (reference sequence). This CDR3 is 16 amino acids long. The V gene end was trimmed by 1 base and the J gene end by 2 bases; junction bases not matched to a gene: 5. Here the CDR3 reads CASSLGVGGGNQPQHF. CDR3 DNA sequence: TGTGCCAGCAGCTTAGGTGTAGGGGGCGGCAATCAGCCCCAGCATTTT.

This clone was seen a single time. CDR3 DNA sequence: TGTGCCAGTAACCCAGCGGTCAGCACAGATACGCAGTATTTT. Encoded protein: CASNPAVSTDTQYF. The chain employs TRBV19 and TRBJ2-3; D perhaps matches TRBD2 (5 bases). The V end was cut by 7 bases, the J end by 0 bases, with 11 bases between. CDR3 length: 14 amino acids. The V gene's germline CDR1 is LNHDA and CDR2 SQIVND (reference sequence).

The chain carries TRBV19 and TRBJ1-1; 9 bases are a match to TRBD1. Germline lookup yields CDR1 LNHDA and CDR2 SQIVND (reference sequence). This CDR3 region has 15 residues. The V segment lost 8 bases and the J segment 0 bases; nucleotides outside the gene matches: 7. CDR3 in amino acids: CASRAGTGMNTEAFF. The CDR3 nucleotides are TGTGCCAGTCGAGCCGGGACAGGGATGAACACTGAAGCTTTCTTT.

The V gene is TRBV24-1, the J gene TRBJ1-6; maybe TRBD1 (6 bases). V was pared by 5 bases and J by 10 bases, with 14 bases between. Germline-derived CDR1 and CDR2 are KGHDR and SFDVKD. The CDR3 loop spans 14 amino acids. In DNA, the CDR3 is TGTGCCACCAGTGGGGACACGACCGACTCACCCCTCCACTTT. It encodes CATSGDTTDSPLHF.

The chain is built from TRBV28 and TRBJ1-3; the D gene is possibly TRBD1 (6 bases). Germline V lookup: CDR1 MDHEN, CDR2 SYDVKM. The V end was cut by 8 bases, the J end by 0 bases, with 11 bases between. The CDR3 spans 14 residues. This CDR3 is CASYDRFSGNTIYF. Here the CDR3 DNA reads TGTGCCAGCTACGACAGGTTCTCTGGAAACACCATATATTTT.

CDR3 nucleotide sequence: TGCAGCGTTGAAGATCGGGGACAGGGAAAACTCACCGGGGAGCTGTTTTTT. Protein product: CSVEDRGQGKLTGELFF. The chain combines TRBV29-1 with TRBJ2-2; TRBD1 agrees at 9 bases. The CDR3 contains 17 residues. CDR1 SQVTM and CDR2 ANQGSEA come from the germline V gene. V dropped 0 bases and J dropped 4; count of bases not matched to a gene: 9.

The chain couples TRBV30 to TRBJ1-1, with 7 bases identical to TRBD1. The germline V gene encodes CDR1 GTSNPN and CDR2 SVGIG (reference sequence). The CDR3 covers 15 residues. Trimming cost V 0 bases and J 0 bases; bases outside gene matches: 4. The CDR3 here is CAWSVRDRMNTEAFF. The DNA of the CDR3 is TGTGCCTGGAGTGTACGGGACAGAATGAACACTGAAGCTTTCTTT.

This clone was observed once. V usage is TRBV27 and J usage is TRBJ1-1; D is undetermined. The germline V gene encodes CDR1 MNHEY and CDR2 SMNVEV (reference sequence). This CDR3 is built from 16 residues. V was trimmed by 5 bases and J by 2 bases, leaving 18 bases between them. The CDR3: CASSPSWPSENTEAFF. The CDR3 bases are TGTGCCAGCAGTCCAAGTTGGCCTTCCGAAAACACTGAAGCTTTCTTT.

The genes are TRBV27 and TRBJ2-5; D is ambiguous. Germline CDR1 and CDR2: MNHEY and SMNVEV (reference sequence). Trimming shortened V by 5 bases and J by 5 bases, and 9 bases separated the two germline ends. This CDR3 has 12 amino acids. The DNA of the CDR3 is TGTGCCAGCAGTCTCCTCCCGGAGACCCAGTACTTC. It translates to CASSLLPETQYF.

The genes are TRBV11-2 and TRBJ1-5; D is possibly TRBD1 (6 bases). The V gene lost 0 bases and the J gene lost 6 bases, with 12 bases spanning the gap. From germline, CDR1 is SGHAT and CDR2 FQNNGV. This CDR3 region has 15 residues. The CDR3 nucleotides are TGTGCCAGCAGCTTAGAGGGGGCGCGAGGTCAGCCCCAGCATTTT. Translated, it gives CASSLEGARGQPQHF.

The V gene is TRBV6-5, the J gene TRBJ2-3; 13 bases map to TRBD2. The V and J ends lost 4 bases and 10 bases, in that order; junction bases with no gene match: 11. The CDR3 has 16 residues. Germline CDR1 reads MNHEY; CDR2 reads SVGAGI. The CDR3 region is CASSSRTSGGISAQYF. In DNA, the CDR3 is TGTGCCAGCAGTTCCCGGACTAGCGGGGGTATATCTGCGCAGTATTTT.

The gene calls are TRBV19 and TRBJ1-6; D unclear. Germline values: CDR1 LNHDA, CDR2 SQIVND (reference sequence). Trimming pared 2 bases from V and 8 bases from J, leaving 10 bases between. The CDR3 covers 14 residues. Written as DNA, the CDR3 is TGTGCCAGTAGTATATCCCGGGTTGATTCACCCCTCCACTTT. Translation: CASSISRVDSPLHF.

This sequence joins TRBV19 and TRBJ1-3; 8 bases align to TRBD1. The trim removed 6 bases at V and 2 bases at J, leaving 3 bases unmatched. Per germline, CDR1 LNHDA and CDR2 SQIVND (reference sequence). CDR3 length: 14 amino acids. In DNA, the CDR3 is TGTGCCAGTAGCGCAGGGGGCACTGGAAACACCATATATTTT. Protein product: CASSAGGTGNTIYF.

CDR3 in amino acids: CASSPIPGQGENTEAFF. For the CDR3, the DNA is TGTGCCAGCAGTCCTATCCCTGGACAGGGGGAGAACACTGAAGCTTTCTTT. The gene calls are TRBV6-6 and TRBJ1-1, with 10 bases identical to TRBD1. CDR1 MNHNY and CDR2 SVGAGI come from the germline V gene (reference sequence). V was pared by 5 bases and J by 1 base, with 10 bases of the junction left unmatched. The CDR3 runs to 17 residues.

V usage is TRBV28 and J usage is TRBJ2-3; 8 bases are shared with TRBD2. The germline CDR1 and CDR2 sequences are MDHEN and SYDVKM. The CDR3 is 18 amino acids. V dropped 6 bases and J dropped 2; count of bases not matched to a gene: 16. CDR3 in amino acids: CASRRSGPGLGVTDTQYF. The CDR3 DNA is TGTGCCAGCAGGCGGTCCGGACCGGGACTAGGGGTCACAGATACGCAGTATTTT. Full variable domain (missing parts from reference TRBV28 and TRBJ2-3): DVKVTQSSRYLVKRTGEKVFLECVQDMDHENMFWYRQDPGLGLRLIYFSYDVKMKEKGDIPEGYSVSREKKERFSLILESASTNQTSMYLCASRRSGPGLGVTDTQYFGPGTRLTVL.

This sequence joins TRBV19 and TRBJ1-1, with a tentative D call TRBD1 (6 bases). This CDR3 region has 14 residues. Trimming stripped 10 bases from V and 0 bases from J, with 15 bases between. From germline, CDR1 is LNHDA and CDR2 SQIVND (reference sequence). The CDR3 loop is CATGGANLNTEAFF. The CDR3 bases are TGTGCCACCGGGGGGGCGAATCTGAACACTGAAGCTTTCTTT.

The chain employs TRBV4-2 and TRBJ1-1; 9 positions match TRBD1. Germline V gene data show CDR1 as LGHNA and CDR2 as YNFKEQ. The V gene end was trimmed by 0 bases and the J gene end by 4 bases; junction bases not matched to a gene: 9. CDR3 length: 17 amino acids. In DNA form, the CDR3 reads TGTGCCAGCAGCCAAGAAACTAGGACAGGGGAAGGCACTGAAGCTTTCTTT. Protein sequence: CASSQETRTGEGTEAFF.

The chain uses TRBV12-3 or TRBV12-4 and TRBJ1-3, with D possibly matching TRBD1 (5 bases). V lost 7 bases, J lost 8 bases, and 12 bases lay in between. The CDR3 has 12 amino acids. The CDR3 sequence: CASTPRGDTIYF. CDR3 DNA sequence: TGTGCCAGCACCCCTCGGGGGGACACCATATATTTT.

This clone was detected only once. The V gene is TRBV9, the J gene TRBJ2-1, with unresolved D. Per the germline V gene, CDR1 is SGDLS and CDR2 is YYNGEE. The length of the CDR3 is 18 residues. The V and J ends lost 3 bases and 5 bases respectively, with 24 bases between them. DNA for the CDR3: TGTGCCAGCAGCGCCTACCCATCACCGGGTCCTTCTGACAATGAGCAGTTCTTC. Translated: CASSAYPSPGPSDNEQFF.